The present T cell receptor (beta chain) was sequenced within a study of cytomegalovirus exposure and HLA in healthy donors. The ends were cut back, 2 bases at V and 1 base at J, with 11 bases in the middle. CDR3 size: 15 residues. Germline loops: CDR1 SGHTA, CDR2 FQGNSA. To note about this clone: This is likely a read error, given that the CDR3 carries no conserved phenylalanine or tryptophan at its end.

13 Jbeta primers and 60 Vbeta primers were used for the PCR. Measured with immunoSEQ multiplex PCR; TCRdb has only the in-frame clones, and not every one. The sample has fewer than 200,000 clones, around 88% seen once; the top ten hold 0.85%. The chain uses TRBV7-2 and TRBJ1-1, with D possibly TRBD1 on 6 matching bases. The sample taken for sequencing was PBMCs. The receptor's source is a woman aged 25 to 39 in good health and CMV-seronegative. The DNA of the CDR3 is TGTGCCAGCAGCTTAACGGGACATTCGAACACTGAAGCTTTCCTT. It codes for CASSLTGHSNTEAFL.